This T cell receptor (beta chain) came from a study of blood T cell repertoires in COVID-19. Study background: Researchers got acute and convalescent COVID-19 samples from the United States, Italy and Spain.

Trimming took 5 bases from V and 7 from J; bases not matched to a gene: 10. This CDR3 has 15 amino acids. Germline V lookup: CDR1 SEHNR, CDR2 FQNEAQ (reference sequence). Study processing details: Scientists estimated how many nucleated cells there were by amplifying reference gene primers. Sequenced by immunoSEQ multiplex PCR; TCRdb stores in-frame clones only, minus some. V and J calls and clone size are as listed in that table; D and trimming were resolved from the DNA. The data contain about 200,000 clones, roughly nine tenths of them singletons. The rearrangement uses TRBV7-9 and TRBJ2-7; TRBD2 agrees at 11 bases. The sequence derives from a man in his 60s with active or convalescent COVID-19. The specimen sequenced was peripheral blood. The CDR3: CASSLSGTSGVEQYF. In DNA form, the CDR3 reads TGTGCCAGCAGCCTCTCCGGGACTAGCGGCGTTGAGCAGTACTTC. Combining the CDR3 with reference TRBV7-9 and TRBJ2-7 gives the whole variable domain DTGVSQNPRHKITKRGQNVTFRCDPISEHNRLYWYRQTLGQGPEFLTYFQNEAQLEKSRLLSDRFSAERPKGSFSTLEIQRTEQGDSAMYLCASSLSGTSGVEQYFGPGTRLTVT.